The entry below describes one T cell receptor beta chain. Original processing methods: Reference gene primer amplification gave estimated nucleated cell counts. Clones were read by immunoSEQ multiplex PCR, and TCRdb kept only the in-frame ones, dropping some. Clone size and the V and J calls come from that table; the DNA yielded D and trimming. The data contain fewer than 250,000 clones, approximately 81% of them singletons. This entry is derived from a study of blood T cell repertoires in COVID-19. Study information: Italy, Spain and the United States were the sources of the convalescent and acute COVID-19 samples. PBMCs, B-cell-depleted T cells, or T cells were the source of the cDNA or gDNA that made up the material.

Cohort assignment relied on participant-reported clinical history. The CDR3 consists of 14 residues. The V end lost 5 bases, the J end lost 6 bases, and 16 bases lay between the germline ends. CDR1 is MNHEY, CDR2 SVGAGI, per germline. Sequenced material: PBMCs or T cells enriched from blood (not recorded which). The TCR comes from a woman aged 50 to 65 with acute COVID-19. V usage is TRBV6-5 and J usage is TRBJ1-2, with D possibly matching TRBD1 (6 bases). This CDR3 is CASSNRGEGDGYTF. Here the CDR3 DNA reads TGTGCCAGCAGTAATCGCGGGGAGGGGGATGGCTACACCTTC.